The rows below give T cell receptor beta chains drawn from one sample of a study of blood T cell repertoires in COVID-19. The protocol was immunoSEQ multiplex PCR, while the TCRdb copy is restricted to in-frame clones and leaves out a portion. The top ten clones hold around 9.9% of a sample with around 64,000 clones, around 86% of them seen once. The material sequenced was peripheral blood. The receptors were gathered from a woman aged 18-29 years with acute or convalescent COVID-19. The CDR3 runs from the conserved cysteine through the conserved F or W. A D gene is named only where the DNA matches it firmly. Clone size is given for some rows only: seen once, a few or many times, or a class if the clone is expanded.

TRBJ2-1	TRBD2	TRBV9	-	CASSVGDSATGLAGGNLYNEQFF	TGTGCCAGCAGCGTAGGGGACAGCGCTACGGGACTAGCGGGAGGGAATCTCTACAATGAGCAGTTCTTC
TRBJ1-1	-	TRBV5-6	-	CASSTGPNTEAFF	TGTGCCAGCAGCACAGGACCGAACACTGAAGCTTTCTTT
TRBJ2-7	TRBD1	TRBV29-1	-	CSVEGTGDEQYF	TGCAGCGTTGAAGGGACAGGGGACGAGCAGTACTTC
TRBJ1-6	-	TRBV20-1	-	CSAREPGHLHF	TGCAGTGCTAGAGAGCCAGGGCACCTCCACTTT
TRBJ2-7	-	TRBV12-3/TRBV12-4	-	CASRGAGAYEQYF	TGTGCCAGCAGAGGGGCAGGGGCCTACGAGCAGTACTTC
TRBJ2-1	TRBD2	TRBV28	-	CASSTGTSGYNEQFF	TGTGCCAGCAGTACCGGGACTAGCGGATACAATGAGCAGTTCTTC
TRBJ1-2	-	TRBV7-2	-	CASSSRPGTQNNYGYTF	TGTGCCAGCAGCTCCCGACCTGGGACACAGAATAACTATGGCTACACCTTC
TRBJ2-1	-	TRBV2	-	CASSEASSPMGAEQFF	TGTGCCAGCAGTGAAGCGTCCAGCCCGATGGGAGCTGAGCAGTTCTTC
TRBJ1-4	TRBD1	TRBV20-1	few	CSASEGAYEKLFF	TGCAGTGCTAGTGAGGGGGCATATGAAAAACTGTTTTTT
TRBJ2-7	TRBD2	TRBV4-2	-	CASSRGTSGEYEQYF	TGTGCCAGCAGCCGCGGGACTAGCGGGGAATACGAGCAGTACTTC
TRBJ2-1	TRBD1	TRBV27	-	CASSSDRVGTDEQFF	TGTGCCAGCAGTTCTGACAGGGTAGGAACTGATGAGCAGTTCTTC
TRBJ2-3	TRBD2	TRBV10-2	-	CATKVGLAGRTDTQYF	TGCGCCACAAAGGTGGGACTAGCGGGGCGCACAGATACGCAGTATTTT
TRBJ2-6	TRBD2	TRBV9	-	CASSADGLALSGANVLTF	TGTGCCAGCAGCGCCGACGGACTAGCTCTCTCTGGGGCCAACGTCCTGACTTTC
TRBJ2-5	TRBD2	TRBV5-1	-	CASSLDLAGVQETQYF	TGCGCCAGCAGCTTGGATTTAGCGGGGGTTCAAGAGACCCAGTACTTC
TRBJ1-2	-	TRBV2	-	CASSEAQAVTYGYTF	TGTGCCAGCAGTGAAGCGCAGGCAGTTACCTATGGCTACACCTTC
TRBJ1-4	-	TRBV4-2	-	CASSPAPTQGVEEKLFF	TGTGCCAGCAGCCCAGCGCCGACGCAGGGTGTTGAGGAAAAACTGTTTTTT
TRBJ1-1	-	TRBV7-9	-	CASSPDFGNTEAFF	TGTGCCAGCAGCCCGGACTTCGGAAACACTGAAGCTTTCTTT
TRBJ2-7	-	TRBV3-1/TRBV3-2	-	CASSQSTGSYEQYF	TGTGCCAGCAGCCAATCGACAGGATCCTACGAGCAGTACTTC
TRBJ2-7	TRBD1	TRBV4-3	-	CASSLRTGAYEQYF	TGCGCCAGCAGCCTTAGGACAGGGGCCTACGAGCAGTACTTC
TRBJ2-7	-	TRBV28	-	CASTPYLTRLTYEQYF	TGTGCCAGCACCCCGTACCTGACTCGCCTAACCTACGAGCAGTACTTC